This passage covers 14 T cell receptor beta chains from one sample sequenced in a study of T cell repertoires in cytomegalovirus infection. TCRdb called the reads again in MiXCR, with one record for every CDR3 protein. The sample yields around 530,000 distinct CDR3 sequences, more than 25% seen once. The sequenced sample consisted of PBMCs. The origin of the receptors is a human donor in good health (CMV status not recorded). Some clones in this sample may be carry-over from other donors' samples.

The rearrangement links TRBV12-3 or TRBV12-4 to TRBJ1-2; D possibly corresponds to TRBD1 (5 bases). V was shortened by 6 bases and J by 13 bases, with 24 bases between the two germline ends. The CDR3 covers 14 residues. The CDR3 here is CASSLRGDSLGCTF. Here the CDR3 DNA reads TGTGCCAGCAGCCTTAGGGGCGACTCCCTTGGGTGCACCTTC.

This chain joins TRBV20-1 and TRBJ1-5; D is unresolved. This CDR3 has 11 amino acids. Trimming removed 6 bases from V and 8 bases from J, with 11 bases in between. Germline CDR1 DFQATT, CDR2 SNEGSKA (reference sequence). CDR3 in DNA: TGCAGTGCCGTAGTGGGCAAGCCCCAGCATTTT. Protein product: CSAVVGKPQHF.

This chain uses TRBV6-5 with TRBJ1-1; D gene ambiguous. The CDR3 is 13 residues long. V was pared by 3 bases and J by 1 base, with 6 bases between. Germline V gene data show CDR1 as MNHEY and CDR2 as SVGAGI. This CDR3 reads CASSYGPNTEAFF. The CDR3 DNA is TGTGCCAGCAGTTATGGCCCGAACACTGAAGCTTTCTTT.

This clonotype was counted only a few times. The CDR3 DNA reads TGTGCCAGTAGTCCGACCGGGACAGGGCCTGGCACTGAAGCTTTCTTT. It codes for CASSPTGTGPGTEAFF. V usage is TRBV19 and J usage is TRBJ1-1; 9 positions agree with TRBD1. The germline V gene has CDR1 LNHDA and CDR2 SQIVND (reference sequence). Trimming removed 5 bases from V and 4 bases from J; junction bases left unmatched: 11. The CDR3 has 16 amino acids.

The chain is built from TRBV7-6 and TRBJ2-5; a weak D match, TRBD2 (5 bases). CDR1 is SGHVS and CDR2 is FNYEAQ in the germline V gene. V was cut by 7 bases and J by 3 bases, with 12 bases left in between. This CDR3 contains 13 residues. The chain's CDR3 is CASIGRGKETQYF. CDR3 nucleotide sequence: TGTGCCAGCATCGGCCGGGGAAAAGAGACCCAGTACTTC. Filled out from reference TRBV7-6 and TRBJ2-5, the complete variable domain reads GAGVSQSPRYKVTKRGQDVALRCDPISGHVSLYWYRQALGQGPEFLTYFNYEAQQDKSGLPNDRFSAERPEGSISTLTIQRTEQRDSAMYRCASIGRGKETQYFGPGTRLLVL.

In its sample, this clonotype was seen a few times. V and J are TRBV29-1 and TRBJ1-3; D is perhaps TRBD1 (6 bases). The V gene lost 3 bases and the J gene lost 0 bases, with 9 bases spanning the gap. CDR1 and CDR2 (germline): SQVTM, ANQGSEA. This CDR3 spans 14 amino acids. The CDR3 DNA sequence: TGCAGCGTTGACTCGACAGGCTCTGGAAACACCATATATTTT. It yields the protein CSVDSTGSGNTIYF.

This clonotype was observed many times. This sequence joins TRBV6-5 and TRBJ2-7; the match to TRBD1 covers 9 bases. The CDR3 loop spans 15 amino acids. V gave up 1 base and J gave up 5 bases; unmatched junction bases: 6. Germline V lookup: CDR1 MNHEY, CDR2 SVGAGI. The CDR3 region is CASSYLTGGSDEQYF. The DNA of the CDR3 is TGTGCCAGCAGTTACTTGACAGGGGGTAGCGACGAGCAGTACTTC.

The gene calls are TRBV5-6 and TRBJ1-1, with a weak D call TRBD1 (5 bases). V lost 3 bases and J lost 3, with 12 bases in between. Germline loops: CDR1 SGHDT, CDR2 YYEEEE. CDR3 length: 14 residues. Here the CDR3 reads CASSSPTGYTEAFF. The CDR3 DNA sequence: TGTGCCAGCAGCTCCCCTACAGGTTACACTGAAGCTTTCTTT.

This clonotype was seen only a few times. J is TRBJ1-2 and V is TRBV10-3; D gene ambiguous. Germline loops: CDR1 ENHRY, CDR2 SYGVKD. The CDR3 contains 14 residues. With 8 bases removed from V and 6 bases from J, the gap between germline ends came to 19 bases. CDR3: CAIGSTRWRDGYTF. CDR3 nucleotides: TGTGCCATCGGAAGTACCCGGTGGAGGGATGGCTACACCTTC.

This clonotype was counted a few times. The rearrangement links TRBV9 to TRBJ1-3, with D unresolved. The CDR3 has 13 amino acids. Per the germline V gene, CDR1 is SGDLS and CDR2 is YYNGEE. V was clipped by 4 bases and J by 4 bases, with 9 bases between them. The chain's CDR3 is CASSNPGGNTIYF. DNA of the CDR3: TGTGCCAGCAGCAACCCGGGGGGAAACACCATATATTTT.

This clonotype turned up a few times. V usage is TRBV10-3 and J usage is TRBJ1-4, with 7 bases matching TRBD1. The CDR3 runs 16 residues. Germline assignment: CDR1 ENHRY and CDR2 SYGVKD. V gave up 10 bases and J gave up 0 bases; unmatched junction bases: 11. CDR3 sequence reads: CATLPGQSATNEKLFF. The CDR3 nucleotides are TGTGCCACCTTACCGGGACAGAGTGCAACTAATGAAAAACTGTTTTTT.

This clonotype was seen a handful of times. The genes are TRBV6-6 and TRBJ2-5, with 7 bases identical to TRBD1. Trimming removed 6 bases from V and 0 bases from J; junction bases left unmatched: 1. CDR1 is MNHNY and CDR2 is SVGAGI in the germline V gene (reference sequence). There are 13 residues in the CDR3. The CDR3 coding sequence is TGTGCCAGCAGGACAGGGAACCAAGAGACCCAGTACTTC. Protein sequence: CASRTGNQETQYF.

There are a few counts of this clonotype. V is TRBV7-2 and J is TRBJ2-5, with 7 positions matching TRBD2. The germline gives CDR1 SGHTA, CDR2 FQGNSA. The J segment lost 7 bases and the V segment lost 8 bases, leaving 13 bases of the junction unmatched. The CDR3 runs 14 residues. The CDR3 loop is CASSLGGGIGTQYF. The CDR3 region has the DNA TGTGCCAGCTCCCTGGGGGGAGGGATCGGGACCCAGTACTTC. Full variable domain (outside the CDR3, taken from reference TRBV7-2 and TRBJ2-5): GAGVSQSPSNKVTEKGKDVELRCDPISGHTALYWYRQSLGQGLEFLIYFQGNSAPDKSGLPSDRFSAERTGGSVSTLTIQRTQQEDSAVYLCASSLGGGIGTQYFGPGTRLLVL.

A note on this clonotype: The junction does not match germline at one end; this may be a read error. CDR3 sequence: CASGLRATILRDTQYF. The CDR3 bases are TGTGCCAGCGGCTTACGGGCGACCATCCTTCGGGATACGCAGTATTTT. This chain connects TRBV7-4 to TRBJ2-3; D unclear. This CDR3 has 16 amino acids. In germline, CDR1 is SGHVT, CDR2 SQSDAQ.